This is a list of T cell receptor beta chains from one sample in a study of beta chain features in type 1 diabetes. Only in-frame clones appear in the TCRdb table, and some are missing; sequencing was by immunoSEQ multiplex PCR. The sample lists about 620,000 clones, roughly a sixth occurring once. Source material: naive CD4+ T cells from blood. These receptors were taken from a man between 18 and 35 years old in good health. CDR3s include the opening cysteine and the closing phenylalanine or tryptophan. D genes are given only for firm matches. Expanded clones get a size class; other rows say once, few or many, or leave the size out.

CDR3 protein | CDR3 DNA | J gene | V gene | clone size | D gene
CASSFVRGANEQFF | TGTGCCAGCAGTTTCGTCCGCGGGGCCAATGAGCAGTTCTTC | TRBJ2-1 | TRBV28 | NA | NA
CAWSTGGGETQYF | TGTGCCTGGAGTACCGGGGGAGGAGAGACCCAGTACTTC | TRBJ2-5 | TRBV30 | few | NA
CSVDSGGSYEQYF | TGCAGCGTTGACTCGGGCGGTTCCTACGAGCAGTACTTC | TRBJ2-7 | TRBV29-1 | few | NA
CASSPRYTGELFF | TGTGCCAGCAGCCCTCGGTACACCGGGGAGCTGTTTTTT | TRBJ2-2 | TRBV21-1 | few | NA
CASSGVTGELFF | TGTGCCAGCTCCGGGGTAACCGGGGAGCTGTTTTTT | TRBJ2-2 | TRBV18 | few | NA
CASSQDLSGGASSTDTQYF | TGTGCCAGCAGCCAAGATCTAAGCGGGGGGGCTTCTAGCACAGATACGCAGTATTTT | TRBJ2-3 | TRBV4-2 | NA | TRBD2
CASSFTSLGNGYTF | TGTGCCAGCAGCTTTACGAGCCTGGGTAATGGCTACACCTTC | TRBJ1-2 | TRBV12-1 | NA | NA
CASSRATYYEQYF | TGTGCCAGCAGTCGCGCAACCTACTACGAGCAGTACTTC | TRBJ2-7 | TRBV6-5 | NA | NA
CASRSPGTGANYGYTF | TGTGCCAGCCGAAGCCCCGGGACAGGGGCTAACTATGGCTACACCTTC | TRBJ1-2 | TRBV19 | NA | TRBD1
CASSLRQTTDTQYF | TGTGCCAGCAGCTTAAGGCAGACCACAGATACGCAGTATTTT | TRBJ2-3 | TRBV11-3 | few | NA
CASSPRVLPLSYEQYF | TGTGCCAGCAGCCCCCGGGTCCTCCCTCTCTCCTACGAGCAGTACTTC | TRBJ2-7 | TRBV7-2 | NA | NA
CASSFYYPTGRYLYEQYF | TGTGCCAGCAGCTTTTATTATCCTACGGGGCGGTACCTCTACGAGCAGTACTTC | TRBJ2-7 | TRBV5-6 | once | NA
CASRERAALRSGELFF | TGCGCCAGCAGGGAAAGAGCGGCCCTAAGATCGGGGGAGCTGTTTTTT | TRBJ2-2 | TRBV4-3 | NA | NA
CASSFLGSPREQYF | TGTGCCAGCAGTTTCCTGGGGTCGCCACGCGAGCAGTACTTC | TRBJ2-7 | TRBV27 | NA | NA
CASSEGRARLYEQYF | TGTGCCAGCAGTGAAGGAAGGGCCCGGCTCTACGAGCAGTACTTC | TRBJ2-7 | TRBV6-1 | NA | NA
CASSSPSEQYF | TGTGCCAGCAGTTCCCCGTCCGAGCAGTACTTC | TRBJ2-7 | TRBV28 | few | NA
CAWRRGAGPYEQYF | TGTGCCTGGAGGAGGGGGGCAGGACCCTACGAGCAGTACTTC | TRBJ2-7 | TRBV30 | NA | NA
CASGNGFTGELFF | TGTGCCAGCGGAAACGGGTTCACCGGGGAGCTGTTTTTT | TRBJ2-2 | TRBV21-1 | NA | NA
CASSLFGGQVEKLFF | TGTGCCAGCAGCTTGTTCGGGGGTCAGGTTGAAAAACTGTTTTTT | TRBJ1-4 | TRBV5-6 | NA | NA
CASSPGGRFDTQYF | TGTGCCAGCAGCCCAGGGGGGAGGTTTGATACGCAGTATTTT | TRBJ2-3 | TRBV28 | few | NA
CASSYGTSGSYNEQFF | TGTGCCAGCAGCTACGGGACTAGCGGCTCCTACAATGAGCAGTTCTTC | TRBJ2-1 | TRBV7-3 | NA | TRBD2
CAWSTSFTRDRASTDTQYF | TGTGCCTGGAGCACCTCTTTCACACGGGACAGGGCCAGCACAGATACGCAGTATTTT | TRBJ2-3 | TRBV30 | few | TRBD1
CASSQAGTRDQPQHF | TGCGCCAGCAGCCAGGCAGGGACTCGGGATCAGCCCCAGCATTTT | TRBJ1-5 | TRBV4-1 | NA | NA
CASSLWTVSYEQYF | TGTGCCAGCAGTTTGTGGACAGTCTCCTACGAGCAGTACTTC | TRBJ2-7 | TRBV28 | many | NA
CASSQDLGGIRQPQHF | TGCGCCAGCAGCCAAGATCTGGGAGGGATCCGCCAGCCCCAGCATTTT | TRBJ1-5 | TRBV4-3 | NA | NA